The clone carrying this T cell receptor (beta chain) has just a few counts. Libraries were prepared by immunoSEQ multiplex PCR; TCRdb keeps only in-frame clonotypes and omits some of them. The sample shows tens of thousands of clones, about 90% of them seen only once. The record originates from a study of technical replicates of blood from a handful of donors. This CDR3 comprises 13 residues. Trimming removed 4 bases from V and 7 bases from J, with 17 bases in between. Germline values: CDR1 SQVTM, CDR2 ANQGSEA. The TCR was taken from a human donor in good health. Some clones in this sample may be carry-over from other donors' samples. Sequencing input: T cells isolated from PBMCs. This chain connects TRBV29-1 to TRBJ2-7; D might be TRBD2 (7 bases). The CDR3 spells CSVVGGLTLEQYF. The CDR3 region has the DNA TGCAGCGTTGTGGGGGGGCTCACTTTGGAGCAGTACTTC.